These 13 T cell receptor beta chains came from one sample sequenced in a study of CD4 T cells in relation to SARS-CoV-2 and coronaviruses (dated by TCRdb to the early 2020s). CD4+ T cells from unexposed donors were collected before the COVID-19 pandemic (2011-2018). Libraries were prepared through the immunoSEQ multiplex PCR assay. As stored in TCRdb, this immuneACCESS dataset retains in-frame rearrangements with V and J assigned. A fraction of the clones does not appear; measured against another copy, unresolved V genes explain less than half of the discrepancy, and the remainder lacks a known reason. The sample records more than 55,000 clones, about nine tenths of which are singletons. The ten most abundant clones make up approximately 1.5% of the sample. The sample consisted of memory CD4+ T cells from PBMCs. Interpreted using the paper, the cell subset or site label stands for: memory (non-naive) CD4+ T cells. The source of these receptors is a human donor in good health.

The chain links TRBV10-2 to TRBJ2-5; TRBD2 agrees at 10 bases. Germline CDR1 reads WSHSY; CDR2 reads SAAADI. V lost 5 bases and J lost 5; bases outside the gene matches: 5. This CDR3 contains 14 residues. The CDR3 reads CASSSGRAGETQYF. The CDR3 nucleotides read TGCGCCAGCAGTAGCGGGAGGGCCGGTGAGACCCAGTACTTC.

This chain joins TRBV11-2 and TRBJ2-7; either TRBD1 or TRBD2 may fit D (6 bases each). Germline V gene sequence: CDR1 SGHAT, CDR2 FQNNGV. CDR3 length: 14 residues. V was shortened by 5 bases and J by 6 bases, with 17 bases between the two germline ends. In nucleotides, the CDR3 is TGTGCCAGCAGCGTGGGGGGCCAGGACCTCGAGCAGTACTTC. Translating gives CASSVGGQDLEQYF.

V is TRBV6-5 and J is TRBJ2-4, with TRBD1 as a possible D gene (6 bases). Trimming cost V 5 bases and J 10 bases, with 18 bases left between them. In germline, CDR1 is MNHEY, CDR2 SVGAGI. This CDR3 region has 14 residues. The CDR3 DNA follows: TGTGCCAGCAGTCTAGAAATACAGGGTGGAATTCAGTACTTC. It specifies CASSLEIQGGIQYF.

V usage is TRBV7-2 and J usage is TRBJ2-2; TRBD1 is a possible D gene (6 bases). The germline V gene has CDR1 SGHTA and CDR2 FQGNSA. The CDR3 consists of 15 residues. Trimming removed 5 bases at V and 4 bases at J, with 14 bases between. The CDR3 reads CASSVTGTPTGELFF. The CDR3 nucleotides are TGTGCCAGCAGCGTAACCGGGACACCCACCGGGGAGCTGTTTTTT.

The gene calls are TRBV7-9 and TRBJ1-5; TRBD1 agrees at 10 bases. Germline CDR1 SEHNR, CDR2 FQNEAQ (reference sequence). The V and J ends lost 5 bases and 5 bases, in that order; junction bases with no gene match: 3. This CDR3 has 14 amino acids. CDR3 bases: TGTGCCAGCAGCCTAGGGACAGGGGATCAGCCCCAGCATTTT. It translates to CASSLGTGDQPQHF.

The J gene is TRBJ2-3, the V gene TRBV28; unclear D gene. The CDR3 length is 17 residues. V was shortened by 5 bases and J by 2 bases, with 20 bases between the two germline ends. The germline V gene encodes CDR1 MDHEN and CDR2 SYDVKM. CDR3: CASSPVGSEPTTDTQYF. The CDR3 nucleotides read TGTGCCAGCAGTCCGGTAGGAAGCGAACCGACCACAGATACGCAGTATTTT.

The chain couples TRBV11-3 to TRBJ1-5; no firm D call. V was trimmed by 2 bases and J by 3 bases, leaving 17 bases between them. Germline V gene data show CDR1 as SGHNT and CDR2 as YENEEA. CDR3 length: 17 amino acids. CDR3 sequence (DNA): TGTGCCAGCAGCTTAAGGAGGTTGACCCACCTCAATCAGCCCCAGCATTTT. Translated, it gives CASSLRRLTHLNQPQHF.

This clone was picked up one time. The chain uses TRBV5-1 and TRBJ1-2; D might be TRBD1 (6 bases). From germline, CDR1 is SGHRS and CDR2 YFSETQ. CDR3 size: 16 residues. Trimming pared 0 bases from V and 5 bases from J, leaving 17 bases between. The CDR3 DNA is TGCGCCAGCAGCTTGGACGGACAGCCGAGGGGTTATGGCTACACCTTC. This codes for CASSLDGQPRGYGYTF. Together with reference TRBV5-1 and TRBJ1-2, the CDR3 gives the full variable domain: KAGVTQTPRYLIKTRGQQVTLSCSPISGHRSVSWYQQTPGQGLQFLFEYFSETQRNKGNFPGRFSGRQFSNSRSEMNVSTLELGDSALYLCASSLDGQPRGYGYTFGSGTRLTVV.

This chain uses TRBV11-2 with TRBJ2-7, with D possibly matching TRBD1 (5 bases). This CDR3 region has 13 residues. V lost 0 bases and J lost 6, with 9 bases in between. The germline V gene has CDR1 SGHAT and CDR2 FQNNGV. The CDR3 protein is CASSLDRAGEQYF. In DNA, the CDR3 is TGTGCCAGCAGCTTAGACAGGGCAGGCGAGCAGTACTTC.

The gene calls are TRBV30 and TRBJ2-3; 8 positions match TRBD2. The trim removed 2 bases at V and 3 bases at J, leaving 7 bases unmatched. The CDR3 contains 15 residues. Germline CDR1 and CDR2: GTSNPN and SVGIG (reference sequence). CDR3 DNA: TGTGCCTGGAGTCCTCGACTAGCGCAGACAGATACGCAGTATTTT. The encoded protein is CAWSPRLAQTDTQYF.

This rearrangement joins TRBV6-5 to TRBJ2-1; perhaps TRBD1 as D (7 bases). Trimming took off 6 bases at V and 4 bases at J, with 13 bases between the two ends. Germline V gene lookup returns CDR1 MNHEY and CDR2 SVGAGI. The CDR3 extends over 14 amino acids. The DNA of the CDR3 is TGTGCCAGCAGGCGGGACAGAGGATACAATGAGCAGTTCTTC. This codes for CASRRDRGYNEQFF.

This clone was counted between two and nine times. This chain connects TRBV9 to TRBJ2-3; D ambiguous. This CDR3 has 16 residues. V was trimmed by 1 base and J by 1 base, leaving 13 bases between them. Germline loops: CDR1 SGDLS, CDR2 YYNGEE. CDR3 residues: CASSVSLGSRTDTQYF. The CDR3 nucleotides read TGTGCCAGCAGCGTAAGTCTGGGCTCCCGCACAGATACGCAGTATTTT. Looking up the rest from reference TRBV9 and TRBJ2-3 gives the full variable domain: DSGVTQTPKHLITATGQRVTLRCSPRSGDLSVYWYQQSLDQGLQFLIQYYNGEERAKGNILERFSAQQFPDLHSELNLSSLELGDSALYFCASSVSLGSRTDTQYFGPGTRLTVL.

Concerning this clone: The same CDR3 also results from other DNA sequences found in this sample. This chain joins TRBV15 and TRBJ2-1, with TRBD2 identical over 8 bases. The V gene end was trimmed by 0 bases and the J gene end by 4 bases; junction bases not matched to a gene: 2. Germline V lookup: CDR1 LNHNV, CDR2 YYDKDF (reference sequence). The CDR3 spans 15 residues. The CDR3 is CATSRETSGYNEQFF. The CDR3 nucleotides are TGTGCCACCAGCAGAGAAACTAGCGGATACAATGAGCAGTTCTTC.